A single sample gave rise to the 6 T cell receptor beta chains below, sequenced in a study of OX40 agonist ivuxolimab in advanced cancers. Measured with immunoSEQ multiplex PCR; TCRdb has only the in-frame clones, and not every one. The table includes around 70,000 clones, approximately 80% detected once. The sequences come from CD4+ or CD8+ T cells sorted from blood, collected in a trial of the OX40 agonist ivuxolimab. These receptors were taken from an adult with an advanced solid tumor such as melanoma, head and neck, liver or kidney cancer.

The V gene is TRBV29-1, the J gene TRBJ1-2; D is undetermined. V was trimmed by 8 bases and J by 6 bases, leaving 22 bases between them. The CDR3 is 14 residues long. CDR1 is SQVTM, CDR2 ANQGSEA, per germline. Written as DNA, the CDR3 is TGCAGCACAAGACCTAGCCTGATAAAGGATGGCTACACCTTC. It specifies CSTRPSLIKDGYTF.

V and J are TRBV6-5 and TRBJ2-5, with D tentatively TRBD2 (6 bases). From germline, CDR1 is MNHEY and CDR2 SVGAGI. V gave up 2 bases and J gave up 2 bases, with 9 bases separating them. This CDR3 has 14 residues. The CDR3 here is CASSYGGKQETQYF. The CDR3, as DNA: TGTGCCAGCAGTTACGGGGGGAAGCAAGAGACCCAGTACTTC.

This chain uses TRBV10-1 with TRBJ2-7; D is perhaps TRBD1 or TRBD2 (5 bases each). The CDR3 runs to 12 residues. Trimming pared 6 bases from V and 5 bases from J, leaving 11 bases between. The germline V gene has CDR1 WNHNN and CDR2 SYGVQD (reference sequence). The CDR3 sequence: CASRRGGDEQYF. The CDR3 coding sequence is TGCGCCAGCAGGAGGGGTGGGGACGAGCAGTACTTC.

The chain employs TRBV5-4 and TRBJ1-4, with TRBD1 as a possible D gene (6 bases). The CDR3 runs 17 residues. V was cut by 4 bases and J by 2 bases, with 18 bases left in between. Per germline, CDR1 SGHNT and CDR2 YYREEE (reference sequence). CDR3 region: CASSPVGGRGTNEKLFF. Here the CDR3 DNA reads TGTGCCAGCAGCCCAGTCGGGGGGCGGGGCACTAATGAAAAACTGTTTTTT.

The chain recombines TRBV5-6 with TRBJ2-3; a possible D gene is TRBD1 (6 bases). V shed 1 base and J shed 2 bases, with 11 bases lying between them. The CDR3 loop spans 15 amino acids. CDR1 SGHDT and CDR2 YYEEEE come from the germline V gene. The CDR3 spells CASSLWDTTTDTQYF. CDR3 nucleotide sequence: TGTGCCAGCAGCTTGTGGGACACAACCACAGATACGCAGTATTTT.

The table lists this clone with a few counts. V and J are TRBV21-1 and TRBJ1-3; the DNA was not compared with TRBD1, the D call given in the table. TRBV21-1 is tagged as a pseudogene. The CDR3 extends over 16 amino acids. CDR3 DNA: TGTGCCAGCAGCAAAGAAGACTTCAGGGGATCCGGCACCATATATTTT. Encoded protein: CASSKEDFRGSGTIYF.